This TCR beta chain was identified during a study of blood T cell repertoires in COVID-19. J was trimmed by 0 bases and V by 3 bases; bases with no gene match: 2. Per the germline V gene, CDR1 is SGHTA and CDR2 is FQGNSA. The CDR3 loop spans 16 amino acids. This clone has just one count. Libraries were prepared by immunoSEQ multiplex PCR; TCRdb keeps only in-frame clonotypes and omits some of them. Altogether some 420,000 clones are present, more than 80% being singletons, with the ten largest covering 1.1%. All enrollees were roughly 18 to 95 years old and from about 24 US areas. The chain carries TRBV7-2 and TRBJ2-2; 9 positions match TRBD2. The sample comprised PBMCs or T cells enriched from blood (not recorded which). This sequence was found in a man younger than 45 who had recovered from COVID-19. The CDR3 nucleotides read TGTGCCAGCAGCTTGTGGACTAGCGCGAACACCGGGGAGCTGTTTTTT. Its protein is CASSLWTSANTGELFF.